The clone carrying this T cell receptor beta chain was observed a handful of times. The data were obtained in a study of molecular identifiers for immune sequencing clone quantification. Input for naive CD8 libraries was 20,000 to 1,000,000 sorted cells; the RNA fraction used was 10%, 30% or 50%. One entry per CDR3 protein results from TCRdb running MiXCR on the PCR reads. The repertoire consists of more than 85,000 distinct CDR3 sequences, with about a third occurring once and the leading ten covering around a tenth. CDR3 length equals 15 residues. The V and J ends lost 3 bases and 2 bases, in that order; junction bases with no gene match: 3. From germline, CDR1 is MNHEY and CDR2 SMNVEV (reference sequence).

Sequencing was performed on naive CD8+ T cells from blood, with Jurkat cell RNA spiked in. Subset given: FACS-sorted CD8+CD4-CCR7+CD45RA+ naive T cells. The chain uses TRBV27 and TRBJ2-7, with 11 bases matching TRBD1. The TCR was taken from a human donor in good health. Some libraries in this study had Jurkat cell RNA spiked in. CDR3 nucleotide sequence: TGTGCCAGCAGTTTCCGGACAGGGGGCCCCTACGAGCAGTACTTC. It is translated as CASSFRTGGPYEQYF.